The 4 T cell receptor beta chains given below trace back to one sample, sequenced in a study of shared clonotypes between healthy human individuals. Method: immunoSEQ multiplex PCR; TCRdb's copy keeps in-frame clones and lacks some. The sample comprises a few million clones, approximately 93% of which are singletons, and about 0.41% rests with the top ten. The specimen sequenced was naive CD4+ T cells from PBMCs. Subset given: CD45RA+ positively selected. The source is a man between 18 and 35 years old in good health. Some clones in this sample may be carry-over from other donors' samples.

This chain links TRBV16 with TRBJ2-1, with 10 bases aligning to TRBD1. CDR1 and CDR2 (germline): KGHSY, FQNENV. CDR3 length equals 16 residues. The V gene end was trimmed by 3 bases and the J gene end by 16 bases; junction bases not matched to a gene: 18. As DNA, the CDR3 is TGTGCCAGCAGCCAGGCCGGGACAGGGGCAATAGGTAGCCTCTTCTTC. This sequence encodes CASSQAGTGAIGSLFF.

This chain connects TRBV5-1 to TRBJ2-1; TRBD1 might be the D (5 bases). The CDR3 is 16 residues long. Germline V gene sequence: CDR1 SGHRS, CDR2 YFSETQ. With 0 bases removed from V and 0 bases from J, the gap between germline ends came to 10 bases. The CDR3 coding sequence is TGCGCCAGCAGCTTGGCGACAGCCAGCTCCTACAATGAGCAGTTCTTC. Protein product: CASSLATASSYNEQFF.

The chain links TRBV18 to TRBJ2-7; TRBD2 might be the D (6 bases). Looked up from germline, CDR1 is KGHSH and CDR2 is LQKENI. The ends were cut back, 8 bases at V and 5 bases at J, with 19 bases in the middle. The CDR3 runs 14 residues. The CDR3 here is CASRRTREDNEQYF. The CDR3 region has the DNA TGTGCCAGCCGCCGGACCAGGGAGGATAACGAGCAGTACTTC.

In this sample, this clone turned up once. The genes are TRBV7-6 and TRBJ2-2, with 8 bases that match TRBD2. Germline V gene sequence: CDR1 SGHVS, CDR2 FNYEAQ. Germline trimming cut 5 bases from V and 1 base from J; bases unmatched to any gene: 3. The CDR3 runs 15 residues. CDR3 DNA: TGTGCCAGCAGCCGTAGCGGGGAGAACACCGGGGAGCTGTTTTTT. Its protein is CASSRSGENTGELFF.